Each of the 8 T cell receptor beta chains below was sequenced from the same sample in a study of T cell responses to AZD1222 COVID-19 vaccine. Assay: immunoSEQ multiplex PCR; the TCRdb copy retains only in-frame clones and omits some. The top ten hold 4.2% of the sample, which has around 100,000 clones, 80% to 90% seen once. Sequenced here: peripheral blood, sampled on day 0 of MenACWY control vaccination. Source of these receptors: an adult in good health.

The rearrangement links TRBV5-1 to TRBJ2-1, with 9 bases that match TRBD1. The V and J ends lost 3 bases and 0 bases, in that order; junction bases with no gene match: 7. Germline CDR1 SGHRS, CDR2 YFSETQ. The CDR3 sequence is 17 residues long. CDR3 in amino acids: CASSWGTGPSSYNEQFF. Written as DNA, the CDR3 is TGCGCCAGCAGCTGGGGGACAGGGCCAAGCTCCTACAATGAGCAGTTCTTC.

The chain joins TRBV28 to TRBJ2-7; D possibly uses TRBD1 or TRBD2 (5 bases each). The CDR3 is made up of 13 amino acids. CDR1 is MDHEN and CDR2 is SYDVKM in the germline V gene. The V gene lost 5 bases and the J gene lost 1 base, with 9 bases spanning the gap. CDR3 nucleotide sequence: TGTGCCAGCAGTCCAGGGAGTTCCTACGAGCAGTACTTC. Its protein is CASSPGSSYEQYF.

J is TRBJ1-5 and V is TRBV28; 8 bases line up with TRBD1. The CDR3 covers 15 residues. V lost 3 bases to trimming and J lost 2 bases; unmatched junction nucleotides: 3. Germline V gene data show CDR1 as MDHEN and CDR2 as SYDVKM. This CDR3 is CASSFQGAGNQPQHF. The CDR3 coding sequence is TGTGCCAGCAGTTTTCAGGGGGCTGGCAATCAGCCCCAGCATTTT.

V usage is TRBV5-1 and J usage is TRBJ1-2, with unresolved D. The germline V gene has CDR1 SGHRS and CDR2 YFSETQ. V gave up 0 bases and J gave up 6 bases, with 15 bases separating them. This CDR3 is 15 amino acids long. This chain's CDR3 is CASSLVAVGPHGYTF. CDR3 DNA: TGCGCCAGCAGCTTGGTGGCAGTTGGGCCTCATGGCTACACCTTC.

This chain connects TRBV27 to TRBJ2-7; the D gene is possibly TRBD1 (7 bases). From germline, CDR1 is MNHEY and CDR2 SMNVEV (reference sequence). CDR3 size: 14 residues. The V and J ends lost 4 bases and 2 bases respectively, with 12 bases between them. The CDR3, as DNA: TGTGCCAGCAGTTCCGACAGGGAGGCCTACGAGCAGTACTTC. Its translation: CASSSDREAYEQYF.

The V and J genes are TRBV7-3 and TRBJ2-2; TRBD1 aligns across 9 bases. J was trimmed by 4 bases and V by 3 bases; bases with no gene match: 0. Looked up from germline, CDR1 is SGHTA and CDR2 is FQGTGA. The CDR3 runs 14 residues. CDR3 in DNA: TGTGCCAGCAGCTTGGGACAGGGCACCGGGGAGCTGTTTTTT. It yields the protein CASSLGQGTGELFF.

The CDR3, as DNA: TGTGCCAGCAGCTTATTCCGTCGGCCCGACAGCGGGAGGGGGAATGAGCAGTTCTTC. Amino acid sequence: CASSLFRRPDSGRGNEQFF. The rearrangement uses TRBV11-2 and TRBJ2-1; 10 nucleotides align to TRBD2. CDR1 is SGHAT, CDR2 FQNNGV, per germline. The trim removed 2 bases at V and 7 bases at J, leaving 17 bases unmatched. The CDR3 is made up of 19 amino acids. The full variable domain, with the rest looked up from reference TRBV11-2 and TRBJ2-1, is EAGVAQSPRYKIIEKRQSVAFWCNPISGHATLYWYQQILGQGPKLLIQFQNNGVVDDSQLPKDRFSAERLKGVDSTLKIQPAKLEDSAVYLCASSLFRRPDSGRGNEQFFGPGTRLTVL.

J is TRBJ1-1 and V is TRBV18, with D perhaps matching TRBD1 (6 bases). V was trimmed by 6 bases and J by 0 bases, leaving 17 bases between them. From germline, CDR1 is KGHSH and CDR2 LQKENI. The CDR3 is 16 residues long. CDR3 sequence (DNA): TGTGCCAGCTCCCCGCGTGGAGGGGGAATGAACACTGAAGCTTTCTTT. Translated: CASSPRGGGMNTEAFF.